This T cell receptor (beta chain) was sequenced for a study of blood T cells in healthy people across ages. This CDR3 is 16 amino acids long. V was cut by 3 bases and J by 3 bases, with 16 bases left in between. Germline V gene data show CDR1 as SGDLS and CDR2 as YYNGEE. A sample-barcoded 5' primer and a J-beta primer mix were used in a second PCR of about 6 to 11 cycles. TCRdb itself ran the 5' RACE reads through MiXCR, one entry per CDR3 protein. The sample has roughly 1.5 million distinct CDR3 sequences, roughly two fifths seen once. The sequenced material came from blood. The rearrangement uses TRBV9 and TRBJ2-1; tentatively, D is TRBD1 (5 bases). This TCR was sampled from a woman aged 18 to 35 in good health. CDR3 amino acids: CASSGALWGDYNEQFF. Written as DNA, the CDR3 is TGTGCCAGCAGCGGCGCGCTCTGGGGCGACTACAATGAGCAGTTCTTC.